Listed here are 32 T cell receptor beta chains from one sample, sequenced in a study of cytomegalovirus exposure and HLA in healthy donors. The study ran its PCR with 60 Vbeta and 13 Jbeta primers. Sequencing used immunoSEQ multiplex PCR; TCRdb keeps in-frame clones, though not all of them. Here the sample spans approximately 150,000 clones, about 75% being singletons. What was sequenced was PBMCs. The receptor source for this set is a man in his forties in good health and CMV-seronegative.

The chain joins TRBV19 to TRBJ1-4; the D is unclear. In germline, CDR1 is LNHDA, CDR2 SQIVND (reference sequence). V lost 6 bases and J 7 bases, leaving 12 bases between the germline ends. CDR3 length equals 13 residues. The DNA for the CDR3 is TGTGCCAGTAGCCCATCGGGGTCTGAAAAACTGTTTTTT. This gives the protein CASSPSGSEKLFF.

The chain joins TRBV29-1 to TRBJ2-1, with 10 bases identical to TRBD1. Germline assignment: CDR1 SQVTM and CDR2 ANQGSEA. Trimming cost V 1 base and J 2 bases; bases outside gene matches: 11. This CDR3 has 18 residues. CDR3 in amino acids: CSVEGDQGTGVPYNEQFF. The CDR3, as DNA: TGCAGCGTTGAAGGGGACCAAGGGACAGGGGTCCCCTACAATGAGCAGTTCTTC.

The CDR3 protein is CASKWEDLNEKLFF. The CDR3 DNA is TGTGCCAGTAAATGGGAGGACCTAAATGAAAAACTGTTTTTT. The rearrangement uses TRBV2 and TRBJ1-4; D is ambiguous. Trimming stripped 9 bases from V and 5 bases from J, with 16 bases between. CDR3 length: 14 residues. Germline CDR1 and CDR2: SNHLY and FYNNEI.

This chain links TRBV27 with TRBJ1-2; D is undetermined. Trimming stripped 5 bases from V and 4 bases from J, with 11 bases between. Germline CDR1 reads MNHEY; CDR2 reads SMNVEV (reference sequence). This CDR3 is built from 13 residues. CDR3 residues: CASSLTTGYGYTF. In DNA, the CDR3 is TGTGCCAGCAGTCTCACGACGGGCTATGGCTACACCTTC.

V is TRBV6-5 and J is TRBJ2-1, with TRBD1 as a possible D gene (5 bases). Germline CDR1 reads MNHEY; CDR2 reads SVGAGI. Trimming cost V 6 bases and J 7 bases, with 16 bases left between them. CDR3 length equals 14 residues. CDR3 bases: TGTGCCAGCAGCCTCAGAGAAGGGGAAAATGAGCAGTTCTTC. Its translation: CASSLREGENEQFF.

This clone was observed a single time. V usage is TRBV7-7 and J usage is TRBJ2-7; a possible D gene is TRBD1 (6 bases). CDR3 length: 15 residues. The V gene lost 0 bases and the J gene lost 4 bases, with 13 bases spanning the gap. The V gene's germline CDR1 is SSHAT and CDR2 FNYEAQ (reference sequence). The CDR3 protein is CASSLAAGAYYEQYF. The CDR3, as DNA: TGTGCCAGCAGCTTAGCCGCAGGGGCGTATTACGAGCAGTACTTC. Combining the CDR3 with reference TRBV7-7 and TRBJ2-7 gives the whole variable domain GAGVSQSPRYKVTKRGQDVTLRCDPISSHATLYWYQQALGQGPEFLTYFNYEAQPDKSGLPSDRFSAERPEGSISTLTIQRTEQRDSAMYRCASSLAAGAYYEQYFGPGTRLTVT.

This clone occurred a few times. The chain couples TRBV28 to TRBJ2-1; possibly TRBD2 for D (5 bases). Between the trimmed V and J ends, which lost 2 bases and 0 bases, there was a span of 8 bases. This CDR3 spans 15 amino acids. Germline V lookup: CDR1 MDHEN, CDR2 SYDVKM. DNA for the CDR3: TGTGCCAGCAGTTTAGTGGGGAGCTCCTACAATGAGCAGTTCTTC. It yields the protein CASSLVGSSYNEQFF.

CDR3 amino acids: CASSPPGAKNIQYF. The CDR3 DNA is TGTGCCAGCAGCCCACCCGGGGCCAAAAACATTCAGTACTTC. This chain links TRBV7-9 with TRBJ2-4; D uncertain. The length of the CDR3 is 14 residues. CDR1 is SEHNR and CDR2 is FQNEAQ in the germline V gene (reference sequence). V lost 5 bases to trimming and J lost 1 base, with 9 bases between them. The full variable domain, in which reference TRBV7-9 and TRBJ2-4 provide the parts outside the CDR3, is DTGVSQNPRHKITKRGQNVTFRCDPISEHNRLYWYRQTLGQGPEFLTYFQNEAQLEKSRLLSDRFSAERPKGSFSTLEIQRTEQGDSAMYLCASSPPGAKNIQYFGAGTRLSVL.

This clone appeared a few times. The genes are TRBV4-1 and TRBJ2-7, with TRBD1 matching 12 bases. The CDR3 runs 14 residues. Trimming at V came to 4 bases and at J to 6 bases, leaving 4 bases not matched to a gene. Germline V gives CDR1 MGHRA, CDR2 YSYEKL. The CDR3 spells CASSPGTGGSEQYF. The CDR3 DNA reads TGCGCCAGCAGCCCCGGGACAGGGGGCAGCGAGCAGTACTTC.

The chain combines TRBV2 with TRBJ1-5; 7 bases fit TRBD1. The ends lost 3 bases at V and 0 bases at J; junction bases unmatched: 11. Germline CDR1 SNHLY, CDR2 FYNNEI. This CDR3 has 18 amino acids. CDR3 amino acids: CASSETTGRRYSNQPQHF. The CDR3 DNA reads as TGTGCCAGCAGTGAGACGACAGGGAGGAGGTATAGCAATCAGCCCCAGCATTTT. Filled out from reference TRBV2 and TRBJ1-5, the complete variable domain reads EPEVTQTPSHQVTQMGQEVILRCVPISNHLYFYWYRQILGQKVEFLVSFYNNEISEKSEIFDDQFSVERPDGSNFTLKIRSTKLEDSAMYFCASSETTGRRYSNQPQHFGDGTRLSIL.

The gene calls are TRBV4-3 and TRBJ2-3; 13 bases are shared with TRBD2. The CDR3 spans 16 residues. The germline V gene encodes CDR1 LGHNA and CDR2 YSLEER. With V trimmed by 3 bases and J by 1 base, 1 base remained unmatched. The CDR3 reads CASSQGLAGRTDTQYF. In DNA form, the CDR3 reads TGCGCCAGCAGCCAGGGACTAGCGGGGCGCACAGATACGCAGTATTTT.

V gene TRBV9 combines with J gene TRBJ2-2; TRBD2 matches at 7 bases. Trimming took 4 bases from V and 4 from J; bases not matched to a gene: 10. The V gene's germline CDR1 is SGDLS and CDR2 YYNGEE. This CDR3 contains 16 residues. The CDR3 nucleotides read TGTGCCAGCAGCCCGCGGGGAGGGGATACCACCGGGGAGCTGTTTTTT. Protein product: CASSPRGGDTTGELFF.

The CDR3 spells CASIVTAYTGELFF. The CDR3 DNA follows: TGTGCCAGCATCGTGACAGCTTACACCGGGGAGCTGTTTTTT. The chain links TRBV6-5 to TRBJ2-2, with a tentative D call TRBD1 (5 bases). The CDR3 has 14 residues. Deletions cut 7 bases from V and 3 bases from J, with 12 bases between. CDR1 is MNHEY, CDR2 SVGAGI, per germline.

The chain joins TRBV19 to TRBJ1-5; no firm D call. Germline V gene lookup returns CDR1 LNHDA and CDR2 SQIVND (reference sequence). V lost 7 bases and J lost 0, with 16 bases in between. The CDR3 length is 16 residues. The CDR3, as DNA: TGTGCCAGTACTAAGACGGAGGAATATAGCAATCAGCCCCAGCATTTT. As protein: CASTKTEEYSNQPQHF.

The chain combines TRBV9 with TRBJ2-7; no clear D. Germline values: CDR1 SGDLS, CDR2 YYNGEE. V gave up 6 bases and J gave up 0 bases, with 16 bases separating them. The CDR3 covers 15 residues. The CDR3 loop is CASTLGPGLSYEQYF. The CDR3 region has the DNA TGTGCCAGCACCCTGGGTCCAGGCCTCTCCTACGAGCAGTACTTC.

V and J are TRBV5-6 and TRBJ2-3; 7 bases are a match to TRBD1. The CDR3 runs 14 residues. V trimming: 1 base; J trimming: 5 bases; junction bases outside the gene matches: 4. Germline CDR1 is SGHDT and CDR2 is YYEEEE. The CDR3 coding sequence is TGTGCCAGCAGCTTGACAGGGGTCGGAGATACGCAGTATTTT. It translates to CASSLTGVGDTQYF.

This rearrangement joins TRBV2 to TRBJ2-5; 8 bases are shared with TRBD2. With V trimmed by 1 base and J by 4 bases, 2 bases remained unmatched. Germline V gene sequence: CDR1 SNHLY, CDR2 FYNNEI. This CDR3 spans 14 amino acids. CDR3 residues: CASSEGTSIETQYF. The CDR3 DNA is TGTGCCAGCAGTGAAGGGACTAGCATAGAGACCCAGTACTTC. The full variable domain, in which reference TRBV2 and TRBJ2-5 provide the parts outside the CDR3, is EPEVTQTPSHQVTQMGQEVILRCVPISNHLYFYWYRQILGQKVEFLVSFYNNEISEKSEIFDDQFSVERPDGSNFTLKIRSTKLEDSAMYFCASSEGTSIETQYFGPGTRLLVL.

The V call is TRBV7-2, the J call TRBJ2-2, with D perhaps TRBD1 (7 bases). The CDR3 totals 15 residues. Trimming cost V 1 base and J 5 bases, with 11 bases left between them. CDR1 and CDR2 (germline): SGHTA, FQGNSA. CDR3 protein: CASSLDRGGTGELFF. The CDR3 DNA reads as TGTGCCAGCAGCTTAGACAGGGGAGGTACCGGGGAGCTGTTTTTT.

The chain links TRBV7-8 to TRBJ1-4; 9 bases match TRBD1. This CDR3 region has 17 residues. Germline lookup yields CDR1 SGHVS and CDR2 FQNEAQ. After removal of 6 bases from V and 0 bases from J, the junction contained 8 bases not matched to a gene. The CDR3 loop is CASSRRDRAPTNEKLFF. CDR3 nucleotide sequence: TGTGCCAGCAGTAGGCGGGACAGGGCCCCAACTAATGAAAAACTGTTTTTT.

This chain uses TRBV5-6 with TRBJ2-5; the D gene is possibly TRBD1 (5 bases). Looked up from germline, CDR1 is SGHDT and CDR2 is YYEEEE. With 4 bases removed from V and 7 bases from J, the gap between germline ends came to 14 bases. The CDR3 has 13 amino acids. CDR3 bases: TGTGCCAGCAGCACCGGGCAGGGAACGACCCAGTACTTC. Residues: CASSTGQGTTQYF.

V is TRBV4-2 and J is TRBJ1-5; D is unclear. The length of the CDR3 is 16 residues. Looked up from germline, CDR1 is LGHNA and CDR2 is YNFKEQ. V lost 0 bases and J lost 3, with 12 bases in between. The CDR3: CASSQDSAGYNQPQHF. CDR3 DNA: TGTGCCAGCAGCCAAGATTCGGCAGGATACAATCAGCCCCAGCATTTT.

Notes on this clone: The junction and the germline gene differ at one end; a read error may be behind it. The chain couples TRBV7-9 to TRBJ1-1; D is unclear. This CDR3 is built from 16 residues. In germline, CDR1 is SEHNR, CDR2 FQNEAQ (reference sequence). CDR3 sequence (DNA): TGTTCCAGCAGCTTAGCGCGGGGTGGGCAGAACACTGAAGCTTTCTTT. Its translation: CSSSLARGGQNTEAFF.

V gene TRBV5-1 combines with J gene TRBJ1-1; D call uncertain. Germline CDR1 reads SGHRS; CDR2 reads YFSETQ. The V and J ends lost 4 bases and 7 bases respectively, with 8 bases between them. This CDR3 region has 11 residues. In DNA, the CDR3 is TGCGCCAGCAGCCCGATAGTTGAAGCTTTCTTT. Protein sequence: CASSPIVEAFF.

The count of this clone is one. V and J are TRBV19 and TRBJ2-3; maybe TRBD2 (5 bases). The CDR3 contains 16 residues. The germline V gene encodes CDR1 LNHDA and CDR2 SQIVND (reference sequence). The V gene lost 5 bases and the J gene lost 0 bases, with 15 bases spanning the gap. This CDR3 reads CASSLYMRASTDTQYF. The DNA for the CDR3 is TGTGCCAGTAGTCTTTACATGAGGGCGAGCACAGATACGCAGTATTTT.

This clone was observed a single time. The sample carries other DNA sequences with the same CDR3. The J gene is TRBJ1-5, the V gene TRBV28; D is uncertain. This CDR3 is built from 15 residues. Germline V gene lookup returns CDR1 MDHEN and CDR2 SYDVKM. The V and J ends lost 2 bases and 2 bases respectively, with 10 bases between them. CDR3 residues: CASSLLWRGNQPQHF. The CDR3 bases are TGTGCCAGCAGTTTACTGTGGAGGGGCAATCAGCCCCAGCATTTT. Supplemented by reference TRBV28 and TRBJ1-5, the full variable domain reads DVKVTQSSRYLVKRTGEKVFLECVQDMDHENMFWYRQDPGLGLRLIYFSYDVKMKEKGDIPEGYSVSREKKERFSLILESASTNQTSMYLCASSLLWRGNQPQHFGDGTRLSIL.

The chain carries TRBV2 and TRBJ2-2; D is uncertain. Trimming took off 2 bases at V and 7 bases at J, with 5 bases between the two ends. This CDR3 comprises 12 residues. The germline V gene has CDR1 SNHLY and CDR2 FYNNEI. CDR3 nucleotides: TGTGCCAGCAGTGAATCCCGCGGGGAGCTGTTTTTT. Its translation: CASSESRGELFF.

The chain joins TRBV6-5 to TRBJ2-2; TRBD2 is a possible D gene (6 bases). V gave up 1 base and J gave up 0 bases, with 6 bases separating them. Germline CDR1 MNHEY, CDR2 SVGAGI. This CDR3 spans 15 amino acids. The CDR3 sequence is CASSYWGANTGELFF. CDR3 DNA sequence: TGTGCCAGCAGTTACTGGGGGGCGAACACCGGGGAGCTGTTTTTT.

The J gene is TRBJ1-2, the V gene TRBV7-9, with 7 bases matching TRBD1. J was trimmed by 1 base and V by 5 bases; bases with no gene match: 4. The length of the CDR3 is 14 residues. Germline V gene sequence: CDR1 SEHNR, CDR2 FQNEAQ (reference sequence). The chain's CDR3 is CASSIDRDNYGYTF. The CDR3 coding sequence is TGTGCCAGCAGCATCGACAGGGATAACTATGGCTACACCTTC.

V is TRBV27 and J is TRBJ2-7; 9 nucleotides agree with TRBD1. The CDR3 has 14 residues. Germline trimming cut 5 bases from V and 3 bases from J; bases unmatched to any gene: 5. Per the germline V gene, CDR1 is MNHEY and CDR2 is SMNVEV (reference sequence). Here the CDR3 reads CASSPGQGHYEQYF. The CDR3 nucleotides are TGTGCCAGCAGTCCGGGACAGGGACACTACGAGCAGTACTTC.

The chain uses TRBV2 and TRBJ1-1; D unresolved. V lost 5 bases and J 3 bases, leaving 7 bases between the germline ends. This CDR3 is 12 amino acids long. Germline V gives CDR1 SNHLY, CDR2 FYNNEI. DNA for the CDR3: TGTGCCAGCAGTCTCACGGACACTGAAGCTTTCTTT. Its protein is CASSLTDTEAFF.

The chain links TRBV5-1 to TRBJ1-6; tentatively, D is TRBD1 (5 bases). The germline V gene has CDR1 SGHRS and CDR2 YFSETQ. The CDR3 has 16 amino acids. The V end lost 3 bases, the J end lost 5 bases, and 15 bases lay between the germline ends. CDR3 in amino acids: CASSWGVSLDNSPLHF. The CDR3 nucleotides are TGCGCCAGCAGCTGGGGGGTCAGCTTGGATAATTCACCCCTCCACTTT.

This chain links TRBV27 with TRBJ1-5, with D unresolved. V was pared by 6 bases and J by 0 bases, with 6 bases between. Per germline, CDR1 MNHEY and CDR2 SMNVEV (reference sequence). CDR3 length equals 13 residues. CDR3 coding DNA: TGTGCCAGCAGATATAATAGCAATCAGCCCCAGCATTTT. Its protein product is CASRYNSNQPQHF.